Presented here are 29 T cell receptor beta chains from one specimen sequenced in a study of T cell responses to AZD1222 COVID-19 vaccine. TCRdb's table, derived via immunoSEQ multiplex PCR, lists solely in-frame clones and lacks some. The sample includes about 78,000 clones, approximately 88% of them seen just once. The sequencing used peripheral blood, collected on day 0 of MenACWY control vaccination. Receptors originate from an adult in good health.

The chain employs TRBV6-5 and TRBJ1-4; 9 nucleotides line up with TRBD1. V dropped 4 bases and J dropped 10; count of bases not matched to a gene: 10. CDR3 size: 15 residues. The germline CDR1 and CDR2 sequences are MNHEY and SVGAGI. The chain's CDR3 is CASSFRSGTGSKLFF. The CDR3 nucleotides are TGTGCCAGCAGTTTCCGTTCCGGGACAGGGTCAAAACTGTTTTTT.

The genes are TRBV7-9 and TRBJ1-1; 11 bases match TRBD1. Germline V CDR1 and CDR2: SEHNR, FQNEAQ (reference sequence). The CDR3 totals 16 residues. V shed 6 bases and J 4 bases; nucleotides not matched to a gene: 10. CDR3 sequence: CASSYSGTGGSTEAFF. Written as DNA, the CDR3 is TGTGCCAGCAGTTATTCCGGGACAGGGGGGAGCACTGAAGCTTTCTTT.

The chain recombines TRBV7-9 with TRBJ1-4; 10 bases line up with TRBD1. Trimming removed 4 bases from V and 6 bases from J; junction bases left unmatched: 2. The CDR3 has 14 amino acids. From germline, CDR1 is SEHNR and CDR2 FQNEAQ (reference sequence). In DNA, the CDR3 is TGTGCCAGCAGCTCGGACAGGGGGGATGAAAAACTGTTTTTT. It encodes CASSSDRGDEKLFF.

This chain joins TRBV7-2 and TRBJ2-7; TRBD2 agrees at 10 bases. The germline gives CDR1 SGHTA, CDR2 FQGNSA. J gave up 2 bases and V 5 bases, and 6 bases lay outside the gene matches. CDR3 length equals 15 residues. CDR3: CASSKGTSATYEQYF. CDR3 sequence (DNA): TGTGCCAGCAGCAAGGGGACTAGCGCCACCTACGAGCAGTACTTC.

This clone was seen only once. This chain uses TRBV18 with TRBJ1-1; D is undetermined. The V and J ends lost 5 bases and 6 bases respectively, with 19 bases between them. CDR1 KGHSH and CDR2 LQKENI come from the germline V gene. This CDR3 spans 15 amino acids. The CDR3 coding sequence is TGTGCCAGCTCAAATACCAATCAGGTAGCGGCTGAAGCTTTCTTT. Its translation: CASSNTNQVAAEAFF.

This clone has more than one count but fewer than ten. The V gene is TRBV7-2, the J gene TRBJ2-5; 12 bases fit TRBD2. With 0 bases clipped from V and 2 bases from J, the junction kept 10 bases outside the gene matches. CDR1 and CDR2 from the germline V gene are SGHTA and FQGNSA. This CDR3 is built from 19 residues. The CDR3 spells CASSLAPPTSGGTQETQYF. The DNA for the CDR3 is TGTGCCAGCAGCTTAGCGCCCCCGACTAGCGGGGGCACACAAGAGACCCAGTACTTC.

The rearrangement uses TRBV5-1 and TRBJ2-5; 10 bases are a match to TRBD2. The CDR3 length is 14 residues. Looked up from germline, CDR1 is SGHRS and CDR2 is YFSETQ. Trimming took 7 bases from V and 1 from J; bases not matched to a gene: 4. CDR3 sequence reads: CASSSGGAQETQYF. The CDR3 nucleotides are TGCGCCAGCTCCAGCGGGGGGGCCCAAGAGACCCAGTACTTC.

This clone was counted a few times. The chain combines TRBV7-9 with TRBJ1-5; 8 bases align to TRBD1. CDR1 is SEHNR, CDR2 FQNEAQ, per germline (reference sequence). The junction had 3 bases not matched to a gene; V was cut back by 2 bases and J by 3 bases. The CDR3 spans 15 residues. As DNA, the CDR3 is TGTGCCAGCAGCTTACAGGGGGCCCCCAATCAGCCCCAGCATTTT. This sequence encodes CASSLQGAPNQPQHF.

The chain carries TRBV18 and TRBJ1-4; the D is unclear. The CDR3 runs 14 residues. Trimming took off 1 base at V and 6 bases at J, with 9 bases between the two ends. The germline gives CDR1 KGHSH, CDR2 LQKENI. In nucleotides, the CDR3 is TGTGCCAGCTCACCACAGGGAAGGGATGAAAAACTGTTTTTT. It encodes CASSPQGRDEKLFF.

CDR3: CASSVTRFAYEQYF. The CDR3 region has the DNA TGTGCCAGCAGCGTTACTAGGTTTGCCTACGAGCAGTACTTC. The V gene is TRBV11-3, the J gene TRBJ2-7, with D possibly matching TRBD2 (5 bases). The germline gives CDR1 SGHNT, CDR2 YENEEA. Between the trimmed V and J ends, which lost 5 bases and 2 bases, there was a span of 13 bases. This CDR3 is built from 14 residues.

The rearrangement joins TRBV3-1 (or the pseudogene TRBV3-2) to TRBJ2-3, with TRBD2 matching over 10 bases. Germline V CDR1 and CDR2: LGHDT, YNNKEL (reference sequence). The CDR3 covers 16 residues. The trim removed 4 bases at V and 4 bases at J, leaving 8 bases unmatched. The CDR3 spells CASSLRAGGAADTQYF. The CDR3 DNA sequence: TGTGCCAGCAGCCTCCGAGCGGGGGGGGCGGCAGATACGCAGTATTTT.

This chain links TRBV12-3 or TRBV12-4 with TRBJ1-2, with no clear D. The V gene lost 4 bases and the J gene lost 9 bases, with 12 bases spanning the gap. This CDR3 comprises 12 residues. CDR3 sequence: CASSSGVGSYTF. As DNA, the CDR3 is TGTGCCAGCAGTTCTGGGGTCGGGAGCTACACCTTC.

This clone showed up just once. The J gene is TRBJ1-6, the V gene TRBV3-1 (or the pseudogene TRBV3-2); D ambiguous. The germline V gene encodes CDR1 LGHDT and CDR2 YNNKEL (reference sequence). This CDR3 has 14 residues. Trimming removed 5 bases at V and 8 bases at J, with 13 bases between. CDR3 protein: CASSRVQVHSPLHF. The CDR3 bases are TGTGCCAGCAGCAGGGTTCAAGTTCATTCACCCCTCCACTTT.

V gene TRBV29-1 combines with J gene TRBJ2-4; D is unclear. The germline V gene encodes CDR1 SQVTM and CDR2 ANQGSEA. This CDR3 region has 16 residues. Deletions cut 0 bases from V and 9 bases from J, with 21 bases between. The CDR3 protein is CSVEDPTARYSGIQYF. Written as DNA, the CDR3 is TGCAGCGTTGAAGACCCAACGGCCCGATATTCAGGCATTCAGTACTTC. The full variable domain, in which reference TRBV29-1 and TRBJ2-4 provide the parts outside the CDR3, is SAVISQKPSRDICQRGTSLTIQCQVDSQVTMMFWYRQQPGQSLTLIATANQGSEATYESGFVIDKFPISRPNLTFSTLTVSNMSPEDSSIYLCSVEDPTARYSGIQYFGAGTRLSVL.

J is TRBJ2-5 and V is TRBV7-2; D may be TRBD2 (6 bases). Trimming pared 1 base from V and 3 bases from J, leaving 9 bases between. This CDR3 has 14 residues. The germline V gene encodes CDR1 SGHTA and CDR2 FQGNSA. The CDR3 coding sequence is TGTGCCAGCAGCTTAGGCGGGGCAAAAGAGACCCAGTACTTC. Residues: CASSLGGAKETQYF.

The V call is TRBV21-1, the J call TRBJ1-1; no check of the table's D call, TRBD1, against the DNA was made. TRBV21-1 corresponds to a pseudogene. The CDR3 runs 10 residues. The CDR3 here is CASSNNEAFF. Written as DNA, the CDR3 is TGTGCCAGCAGCAACAATGAAGCTTTCTTT.

The CDR3 spells CASSPPAGKREEQYF. The CDR3, as DNA: TGTGCCAGCTCACCACCGGCAGGGAAGCGGGAAGAGCAGTACTTC. This chain uses TRBV18 with TRBJ2-7, with TRBD2 matching 7 bases. CDR1 is KGHSH and CDR2 is LQKENI in the germline V gene. The CDR3 sequence is 15 residues long. V gave up 0 bases and J gave up 7 bases; unmatched junction bases: 9.

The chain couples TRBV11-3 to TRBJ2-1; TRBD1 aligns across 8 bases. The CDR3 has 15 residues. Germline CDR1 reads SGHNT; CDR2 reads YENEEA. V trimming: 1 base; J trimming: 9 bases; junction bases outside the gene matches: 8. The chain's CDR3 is CASSLGQGSDGEQFF. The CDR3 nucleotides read TGTGCCAGCAGCTTAGGACAGGGGAGCGATGGTGAGCAGTTCTTC.

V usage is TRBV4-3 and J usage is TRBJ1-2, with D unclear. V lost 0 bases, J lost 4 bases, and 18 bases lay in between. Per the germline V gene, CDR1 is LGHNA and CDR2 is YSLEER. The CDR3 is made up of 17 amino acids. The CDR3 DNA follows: TGCGCCAGCAGCCAAGACTTTGGAGGGTCGATTTCCTATGGCTACACCTTC. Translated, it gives CASSQDFGGSISYGYTF.

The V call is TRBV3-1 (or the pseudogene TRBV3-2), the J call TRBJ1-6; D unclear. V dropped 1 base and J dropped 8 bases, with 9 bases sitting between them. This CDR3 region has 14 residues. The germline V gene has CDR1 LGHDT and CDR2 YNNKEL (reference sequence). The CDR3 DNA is TGTGCCAGCAGCCAAGGAGGGAGGGATTCACCCCTCCACTTT. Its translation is CASSQGGRDSPLHF.

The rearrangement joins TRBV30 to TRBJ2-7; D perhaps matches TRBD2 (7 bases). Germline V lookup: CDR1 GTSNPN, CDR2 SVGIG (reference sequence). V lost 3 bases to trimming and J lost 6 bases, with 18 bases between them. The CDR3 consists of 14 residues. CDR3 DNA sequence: TGTGCCTGGAGAGTCCGGGGGGCAGGGGCCGAGCAGTACTTC. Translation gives CAWRVRGAGAEQYF.

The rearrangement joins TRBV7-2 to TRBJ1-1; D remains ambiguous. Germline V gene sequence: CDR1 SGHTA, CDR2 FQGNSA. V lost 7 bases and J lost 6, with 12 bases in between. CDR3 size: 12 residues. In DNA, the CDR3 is TGTGCCAGCAAAGAGGGTGTGGCTGAAGCTTTCTTT. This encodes CASKEGVAEAFF.

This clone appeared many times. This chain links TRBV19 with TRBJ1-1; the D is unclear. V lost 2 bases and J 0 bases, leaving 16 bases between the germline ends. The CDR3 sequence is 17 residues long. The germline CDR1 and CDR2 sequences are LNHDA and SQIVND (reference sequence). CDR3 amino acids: CASSINPPNGMNTEAFF. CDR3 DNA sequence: TGTGCCAGTAGTATAAATCCCCCCAACGGGATGAACACTGAAGCTTTCTTT.

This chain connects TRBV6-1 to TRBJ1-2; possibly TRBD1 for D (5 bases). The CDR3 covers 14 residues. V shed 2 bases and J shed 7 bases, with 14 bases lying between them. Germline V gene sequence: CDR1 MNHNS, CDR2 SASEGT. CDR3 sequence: CASSEWGGSRGYTF. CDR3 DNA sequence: TGTGCCAGCAGTGAATGGGGGGGGAGCCGTGGCTACACCTTC.

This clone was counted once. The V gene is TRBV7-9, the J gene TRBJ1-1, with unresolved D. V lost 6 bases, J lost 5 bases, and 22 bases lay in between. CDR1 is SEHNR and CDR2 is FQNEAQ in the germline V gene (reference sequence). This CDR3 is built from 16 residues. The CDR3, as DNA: TGTGCCAGCAGTCGAAGTTTAATAACGGTGCCGACTGAAGCTTTCTTT. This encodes CASSRSLITVPTEAFF.

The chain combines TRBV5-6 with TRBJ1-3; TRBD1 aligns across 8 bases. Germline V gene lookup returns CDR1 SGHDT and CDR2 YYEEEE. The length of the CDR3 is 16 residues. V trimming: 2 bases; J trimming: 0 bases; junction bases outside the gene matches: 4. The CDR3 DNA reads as TGTGCCAGCAGCTTCCGGACAGGGTACTCTGGAAACACCATATATTTT. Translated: CASSFRTGYSGNTIYF.

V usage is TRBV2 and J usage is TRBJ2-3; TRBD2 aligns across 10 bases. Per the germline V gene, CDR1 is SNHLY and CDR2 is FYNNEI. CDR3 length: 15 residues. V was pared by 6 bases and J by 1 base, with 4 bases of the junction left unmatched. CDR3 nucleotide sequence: TGTGCCAGCAGGGATACTAGCGGGGGCACAGATACGCAGTATTTT. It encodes CASRDTSGGTDTQYF.

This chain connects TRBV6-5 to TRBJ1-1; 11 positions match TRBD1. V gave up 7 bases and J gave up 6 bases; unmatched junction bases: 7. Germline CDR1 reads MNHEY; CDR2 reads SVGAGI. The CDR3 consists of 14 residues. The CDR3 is CASTWDRGASEAFF. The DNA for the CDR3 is TGTGCCAGCACCTGGGACAGGGGGGCCTCTGAAGCTTTCTTT.

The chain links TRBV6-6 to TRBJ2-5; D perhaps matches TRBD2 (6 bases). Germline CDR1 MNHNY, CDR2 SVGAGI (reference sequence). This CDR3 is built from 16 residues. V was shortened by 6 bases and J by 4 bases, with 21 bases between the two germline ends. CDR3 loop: CASRLRDSRLAETQYF. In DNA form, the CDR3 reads TGTGCCAGCAGGCTACGGGACTCACGGTTGGCAGAGACCCAGTACTTC.